Below, 6 T cell receptor beta chains from the same sample are listed, as sequenced in a study of blood T cell repertoires in COVID-19. The table came from immunoSEQ multiplex PCR; TCRdb's copy has only in-frame clones and leaves some out. The sample holds around 190,000 clones, approximately 84% seen once. Sequenced input: PBMCs or T cells enriched from blood (not recorded which). The receptors were gathered from a woman in her thirties who had recovered from COVID-19.

V and J are TRBV24-1 and TRBJ2-1; 11 bases align to TRBD2. The germline CDR1 and CDR2 sequences are KGHDR and SFDVKD. Trimming removed 1 base from V and 1 base from J; junction bases left unmatched: 11. The CDR3 spans 20 residues. CDR3 residues: CATSDLPLAGVNRSYNEQFF. CDR3 sequence (DNA): TGTGCCACCAGTGATTTACCACTAGCGGGAGTGAACAGGTCCTACAATGAGCAGTTCTTC.

The chain couples TRBV19 to TRBJ1-1, with a possible D match to TRBD1 (5 bases). Germline-derived CDR1 and CDR2 are LNHDA and SQIVND (reference sequence). V was pared by 6 bases and J by 6 bases, with 14 bases between. There are 13 residues in the CDR3. CDR3 protein: CASRPRQLSEAFF. The CDR3 DNA reads TGTGCCAGTAGACCCCGACAGCTCTCTGAAGCTTTCTTT.

CDR3 sequence reads: CSARYLSGTGAQYF. The CDR3 nucleotides are TGCAGCGCCCGTTACCTGTCCGGGACAGGGGCCCAGTACTTC. The chain links TRBV29-1 to TRBJ2-5; 10 bases agree with TRBD1. CDR3 length: 14 amino acids. Germline CDR1 is SQVTM and CDR2 is ANQGSEA. With V trimmed by 7 bases and J by 9 bases, 14 bases remained unmatched.

The rearrangement joins TRBV18 to TRBJ2-1; 7 nucleotides line up with TRBD1. CDR3 length: 16 residues. CDR1 is KGHSH and CDR2 is LQKENI in the germline V gene. J was trimmed by 8 bases and V by 1 base; bases with no gene match: 11. In DNA form, the CDR3 reads TGTGCCAGCTCACCACTGCCTCCAGGGGGTACCGATGAGCAGTTCTTC. The encoded protein is CASSPLPPGGTDEQFF.

This clone showed up just once. The chain carries TRBV27 and TRBJ2-1, with a tentative D call TRBD2 (7 bases). V lost 2 bases and J lost 9, with 14 bases in between. Germline loops: CDR1 MNHEY, CDR2 SMNVEV (reference sequence). The CDR3 is 14 residues long. This CDR3 reads CASSLLGGLGEQFF. In nucleotides, the CDR3 is TGTGCCAGCAGTTTACTGGGGGGGCTAGGTGAGCAGTTCTTC.

The chain is built from TRBV18 and TRBJ1-2; no clear D. The CDR3 consists of 14 residues. The ends were cut back, 6 bases at V and 2 bases at J, with 13 bases in the middle. The germline V gene has CDR1 KGHSH and CDR2 LQKENI. The CDR3 DNA reads as TGTGCCAGCTCCCCAGGTAGCGGGAACTATGGCTACACCTTC. Amino acid sequence: CASSPGSGNYGYTF.